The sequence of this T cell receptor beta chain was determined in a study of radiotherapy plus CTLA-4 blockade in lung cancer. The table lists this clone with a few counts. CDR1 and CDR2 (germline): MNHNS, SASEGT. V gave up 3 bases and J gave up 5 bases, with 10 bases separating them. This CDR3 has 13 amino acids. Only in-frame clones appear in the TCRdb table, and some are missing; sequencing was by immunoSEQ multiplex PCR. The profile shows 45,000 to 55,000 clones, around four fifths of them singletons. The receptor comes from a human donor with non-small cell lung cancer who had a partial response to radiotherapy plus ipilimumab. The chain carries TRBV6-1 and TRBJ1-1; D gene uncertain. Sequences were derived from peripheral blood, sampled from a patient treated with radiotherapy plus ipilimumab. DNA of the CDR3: TGTGCCAGCAGTGAGTCCCAGAGGACTGAAGCTTTCTTT. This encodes CASSESQRTEAFF.